The rows below give T cell receptor beta chains drawn from one sample of a study of kidney transplant recipient with SARS-CoV-2 infection. TCRdb processed the reads anew with MiXCR; each CDR3 protein has one entry. The table has fewer than 250,000 distinct CDR3 sequences, 29% seen once; the top ten hold almost 7.5%. The sample consisted of a blood sample, taken at baseline and on day 111 from a kidney transplant recipient. The receptors here all came from a young adult male patient who had COVID-19 and was a kidney transplant recipient. These T cells may partly come from the graft donor. Both conserved end residues are part of each CDR3. The order of the fields is V gene, clone size, J gene, D gene, CDR3 length, CDR3 DNA, CDR3 protein. The D gene is left open where the match is weak. Clone size appears in some rows only: once, few, many, or a class for an expanded clone.

>TRBV9|many|TRBJ1-2|NA|16
TGTGCCAGCTGCTTCTGGTACTCAAGAAAGACCTATGGCTACACCTTC
CASCFWYSRKTYGYTF
>TRBV7-6|many|TRBJ2-2|NA|17
TGTGCTAGCAGCGCCTCTTTGGATCAAGCGAACACCGGGGAGCTGTTTTTT
CASSASLDQANTGELFF
>TRBV5-1|many|TRBJ1-5|NA|15
TGCGCCAGCAGCTTGGAGGGGAGTGGCAATCAGCCCCAGCATTTT
CASSLEGSGNQPQHF
>TRBV12-3/TRBV12-4|many|TRBJ1-2|NA|17
TGTGCCAGCAGTAGTCCGCACACAGCAGGAAAGACCTATGGCTACACCTTC
CASSSPHTAGKTYGYTF
>TRBV5-1|NA|TRBJ1-1|NA|13
TGCGCCAGCAGTCGGGGACGGGGCACTGAAGCTTTCTTT
CASSRGRGTEAFF
>TRBV5-1|many|TRBJ1-4|TRBD1|16
TGCGCCAGCAGCCCCCCGGACAGGGGTTGGGCTGAAAAACTGTTTTTT
CASSPPDRGWAEKLFF
>TRBV5-8|many|TRBJ1-2|NA|16
TGTGCCAGCAGGTCAACTCATCCACGAAAGACCTATGGCTACACCTTC
CASRSTHPRKTYGYTF
>TRBV5-1|few|TRBJ2-4|NA|14
TGCGCCAGCAGCTTGACACTAGCCAAAAACATTCAGTACTTC
CASSLTLAKNIQYF
>TRBV5-7|NA|TRBJ1-2|NA|16
TGTGCCAGCAAGCTTAGTCTTGCGCGAAAGACCTATGGCTACACCTTC
CASKLSLARKTYGYTF
>TRBV28|many|TRBJ2-4|TRBD1|15
TGTGCCAGCTCAAGGACAGGGTCCAATAAAAACATTCAGTACTTC
CASSRTGSNKNIQYF
>TRBV20-1|few|TRBJ2-7|TRBD2|18
TGCAGTGCCCGTCCGGGACTAGCGGGATGGGGTGGGGTTTACGGGCAGTACTTC
CSARPGLAGWGGVYGQYF
>TRBV7-2|NA|TRBJ2-1|NA|12
TGTGCCGGCAGCCGACGAGGAGGCGAGCAGTTCTTC
CAGSRRGGEQFF
>TRBV24-1|many|TRBJ2-2|NA|21
TGTGCCACCAGTGTCGACGACAGGGGGTCTAGCGGGATCTGGGGCACCGGGGAGCTGTTTTTT
CATSVDDRGSSGIWGTGELFF
>TRBV30|many|TRBJ2-7|TRBD2|12
TGTGCCTGGACTAGCGGGAACTACGAGCAGTACTTC
CAWTSGNYEQYF
>TRBV2|many|TRBJ1-5|NA|14
TGTGCCAGCACTGGGGGTAATAGCAATCAGCCCCAGCATTTT
CASTGGNSNQPQHF
>TRBV30|many|TRBJ1-2|NA|16
TGTGCCTGGCATCCTGCGCGTTATAGAAAGACCTATGGCTACACCTTC
CAWHPARYRKTYGYTF
>TRBV11-2|many|TRBJ1-6|NA|17
TGTGCCAGCAGCTTAGATATTCGACGGAGCGTAAATTCACCCCTCCACTTT
CASSLDIRRSVNSPLHF
>TRBV5-3|NA|TRBJ1-2|NA|16
TGTGCCGGAGAGAATAAAGTGGTGAGAAAGACCTATGGCTACACCTTC
CAGENKVVRKTYGYTF
>TRBV23-1|many|TRBJ1-2|NA|17
TGCGCCAGCAGTAATCGTGGGCTACGCAGAAAGACCTATGGCTACACCTTC
CASSNRGLRRKTYGYTF
>TRBV7-6|once|TRBJ1-2|NA|17
TGTGCCAGCAGCGGCAAGTATGAATCTCGAAAGACCTATGGCTGCACCTTC
CASSGKYESRKTYGCTF
>TRBV27|many|TRBJ2-7|NA|13
TGTGCCAGCAGTTATACGAGCGCGGGCGAGCAGTACTTC
CASSYTSAGEQYF
>TRBV5-1|many|TRBJ2-7|TRBD1|13
TGCGCCAGCAGAGGGACAGGGATTTACGAGCAGTACTTC
CASRGTGIYEQYF
>TRBV19|NA|TRBJ1-2|NA|17
TGTGCCAGTAGTGGGTCCGGGACAAATCGAAAGACCTATGGCTACACCTTC
CASSGSGTNRKTYGYTF
>TRBV20-1|many|TRBJ1-6|NA|17
TGCAGTGCTAGTGTTGCACAGTCTACTTTTTATAATTCACCCCTCCACTTT
CSASVAQSTFYNSPLHF
>TRBV4-3|many|TRBJ1-2|NA|17
TGCGCCAGCAGCTGCGTTCGAGGACGTCGAAAGACCTATGGCTACACCTTC
CASSCVRGRRKTYGYTF
>TRBV2|NA|TRBJ2-3|NA|16
TGTGCCAGCAGAGATTTATGGGGGGCTACGACAGATACGCAGTATTTT
CASRDLWGATTDTQYF
>TRBV8-2|many|TRBJ1-2|NA|16
TGTGGCAGTACGCTGCCTGATAGCCGAAAGACCTATGGCTACACCTTC
CGSTLPDSRKTYGYTF
>TRBV24-1|many|TRBJ1-2|NA|17
TGTGCCACCAGTGTAGGCTCTAGTACCAGAAAGACCTATGGCTACACCTTC
CATSVGSSTRKTYGYTF
>TRBV5-5|many|TRBJ2-7|NA|15
TGTGCCAGCAGCTTACTCCCCAGTCTGCCCTACGAGCAGTACTTC
CASSLLPSLPYEQYF
>TRBV5-8|many|TRBJ1-2|NA|16
TGTGCCAGCGCGCGCCTTCATCCACGAAAGACCTATGGCTACACCTTC
CASARLHPRKTYGYTF
>TRBV10-1|NA|TRBJ2-1|TRBD2|14
TGCGCCAGCAGACACGGGACTAACTACAATGAGCAGTTCTTC
CASRHGTNYNEQFF
>TRBV24-1|many|TRBJ2-7|TRBD2|17
TGTGCCACCCCTGGACCCCAGCGGGAGGGCCGTTCCTACGAGCAGTACTTC
CATPGPQREGRSYEQYF
>TRBV5-6|many|TRBJ1-2|NA|16
TGTGCCAGCTTAGCGGCCAATAGTCGAAAGACCTATGGCTACACCTTC
CASLAANSRKTYGYTF
>TRBV24-1|many|TRBJ2-1|TRBD2|16
TGTGCCACCAGTGATTCGCTAGCGGGGTCCTACAATGAGCAGTTCTTC
CATSDSLAGSYNEQFF
>TRBV12-2|many|TRBJ1-2|NA|17
TGTGCAAGTCGCGTTGAATGGACTCCACGAAAGACCTATGGCTACACCTTC
CASRVEWTPRKTYGYTF
>TRBV2|NA|TRBJ2-3|NA|13
TGTGCCAGCAACGACGCTAGCACAGATACGCAGTATTTT
CASNDASTDTQYF
>TRBV29-1|NA|TRBJ1-2|NA|13
TGCAGCGTTGAGACAGGCCGGGCAGATGGCTACACCTTC
CSVETGRADGYTF
>TRBV10-2|many|TRBJ1-2|NA|17
TGCGCCAGCAGTGTGCGTGACACTTCTAGAAAGACCTATGGCTACACCTTC
CASSVRDTSRKTYGYTF
>TRBV21-1|NA|TRBJ2-3|NA|17
TGTGCCAACGGATGCTTAGTAGCTACAGTCATGCAAGATACGCAGTATTTT
CANGCLVATVMQDTQYF
>TRBV11-2|NA|TRBJ1-2|NA|17
TGTGCCAGCAGCCAAGTTATAACAAACAGAAAGACCTATGGCTACACCTTC
CASSQVITNRKTYGYTF
>TRBV2|NA|TRBJ2-1|NA|13
TGTGCCAGCAGGCAGGGGTTGTACAATGAGCAGTTCTTC
CASRQGLYNEQFF
>TRBV29-1|many|TRBJ1-5|NA|13
TGCAGCGTTAGTATCCGGGAGGGCCAGCCCCAGCATTTT
CSVSIREGQPQHF
>TRBV27|many|TRBJ1-2|TRBD1|14
TGTGCCAGCAGTTTATTTGGGACAGGGTACGGCTACACCTTC
CASSLFGTGYGYTF